The clone carrying this TCR beta chain was counted a single time. Allocation to cohorts depended on clinical history reported by the participants. Per the authors' pipeline: Scientists estimated how many nucleated cells there were by amplifying reference gene primers. This table comes from immunoSEQ multiplex PCR, and its TCRdb copy is limited to in-frame clones, with some not included. V, J and clone size are taken as reported in that table, and D and trimming were inferred from the DNA itself. The repertoire consists of under 500,000 clones, with roughly 85% occurring once and the leading ten covering approximately 2%. This specimen belongs to a study of blood T cell repertoires in COVID-19. On the study more broadly: Samples taken during acute and convalescent COVID-19 were collected in the United States, Italy and Spain. T cells, B-cell-depleted T cells, or PBMCs provided the cDNA or gDNA that served as material.

V lost 0 bases, J lost 0 bases, and 8 bases lay in between. The CDR3 has 15 residues. Germline V gene data show CDR1 as SGDLS and CDR2 as YYNGEE. Material for sequencing was PBMCs or T cells enriched from blood (not recorded which). This sequence originates from a woman aged 18-29 years with acute COVID-19. The chain employs TRBV9 and TRBJ2-3; the D gene is possibly TRBD2 (5 bases). The CDR3 DNA sequence: TGTGCCAGCAGCGTAGTGGGAGAGAGCACAGATACGCAGTATTTT. It codes for CASSVVGESTDTQYF. Looking up the rest from reference TRBV9 and TRBJ2-3 gives the full variable domain: DSGVTQTPKHLITATGQRVTLRCSPRSGDLSVYWYQQSLDQGLQFLIQYYNGEERAKGNILERFSAQQFPDLHSELNLSSLELGDSALYFCASSVVGESTDTQYFGPGTRLTVL.